Shown below are 26 T cell receptor beta chains from a single sample sequenced in a study of blood T cells in healthy people across ages (dated by TCRdb to the mid-2010s). The library relied on 5' RACE. The sequencer was an Illumina HiSeq 2500. The second PCR ran for about 6 to 11 cycles and used a J-beta primer mix along with a sample-barcoded 5' primer. The raw public reads went through TCRdb reprocessing: fastp at Q25, MiXCR clone calling, in-frame beta chains kept. Identical CDR3 protein sequences are pooled into one entry, listed with their most common genes and DNA. Here the sample has more than 700,000 distinct CDR3 sequences; about half occur a single time. The leading ten clones occupy 15% to 20% of the sample. Specimen: blood. These receptors all stem from an elderly man in good health.

The chain is built from TRBV11-1 and TRBJ2-1, with no clear D. Germline V gene sequence: CDR1 SGHAT, CDR2 FQDESV (reference sequence). The CDR3 is 14 amino acids. V gave up 0 bases and J gave up 10 bases, with 13 bases separating them. In nucleotides, the CDR3 is TGTGCCAGCAGCTTAGCTGGGAAGCCCTACGAGCAGTTCTTC. Protein product: CASSLAGKPYEQFF.

Many counts were recorded for this clonotype. V and J are TRBV7-2 and TRBJ2-1; TRBD2 agrees at 11 bases. This CDR3 has 15 amino acids. Germline loops: CDR1 SGHTA, CDR2 FQGNSA. The V segment lost 6 bases and the J segment 4 bases; nucleotides outside the gene matches: 5. The DNA for the CDR3 is TGTGCCAGCAGTCGAGGACTAGCGGGTTACAATGAGCAGTTCTTC. Translating gives CASSRGLAGYNEQFF.

This clonotype appeared a few times. The chain links TRBV9 to TRBJ1-5, with a tentative D call TRBD1 (5 bases). Germline CDR1 SGDLS, CDR2 YYNGEE. This CDR3 region has 14 residues. Trimming left V 0 bases short and J 7 bases short, with 11 bases between. DNA of the CDR3: TGTGCCAGCAGCGTAGACCAGGGCAGGCAGCCCCAGCATTTT. This encodes CASSVDQGRQPQHF.

The chain is built from TRBV7-9 and TRBJ2-7, with D perhaps TRBD1 (6 bases). Germline CDR1 reads SEHNR; CDR2 reads FQNEAQ (reference sequence). CDR3 size: 14 residues. V gave up 4 bases and J gave up 1 base, with 11 bases separating them. The CDR3 sequence: CASSSHQGSYEQYF. Written as DNA, the CDR3 is TGTGCCAGCAGCTCCCATCAGGGGTCCTACGAGCAGTACTTC.

The chain links TRBV20-1 to TRBJ2-7; 8 nucleotides align to TRBD2. This CDR3 region has 15 residues. Trimming removed 6 bases from V and 4 bases from J; junction bases left unmatched: 14. CDR1 and CDR2 from the germline V gene are DFQATT and SNEGSKA (reference sequence). CDR3 sequence: CSATQWGERGYEQYF. CDR3 in DNA: TGCAGTGCCACCCAATGGGGCGAGCGGGGGTACGAGCAGTACTTC.

The CDR3 region is CASSSRGGSGGDTQYF. CDR3 bases: TGTGCCAGCAGTTCGAGGGGAGGGTCCGGGGGAGATACGCAGTATTTT. The rearrangement uses TRBV28 and TRBJ2-3; TRBD2 aligns across 7 bases. The ends lost 4 bases at V and 5 bases at J; junction bases unmatched: 12. The CDR3 is made up of 16 amino acids. CDR1 and CDR2 (germline): MDHEN, SYDVKM.

This clonotype was seen only a few times. The genes are TRBV20-1 and TRBJ2-1, with 8 positions matching TRBD2. V was clipped by 3 bases and J by 9 bases; unmatched bases: 10. Germline V gene lookup returns CDR1 DFQATT and CDR2 SNEGSKA (reference sequence). The CDR3 covers 14 residues. The CDR3: CSASREGRLGEQFF. The DNA for the CDR3 is TGCAGTGCTAGTCGGGAGGGTCGACTCGGTGAGCAGTTCTTC.

This sequence joins TRBV24-1 and TRBJ2-1; D ambiguous. Germline V gene lookup returns CDR1 KGHDR and CDR2 SFDVKD. The CDR3 sequence is 16 residues long. The ends were cut back, 5 bases at V and 0 bases at J, with 13 bases in the middle. The CDR3 DNA is TGTGCCACCAGTGGGTCGCGGTCGAGCTCCTACAATGAGCAGTTCTTC. It specifies CATSGSRSSSYNEQFF.

This clonotype was seen only a few times. This rearrangement joins TRBV7-2 to TRBJ2-1; 7 positions agree with TRBD2. CDR1 and CDR2 (germline): SGHTA, FQGNSA. V trimming: 4 bases; J trimming: 2 bases; junction bases outside the gene matches: 5. The CDR3 sequence is 15 residues long. The CDR3 coding sequence is TGTGCCAGCAGCTCCGTAGCGGGCGCCTACAATGAGCAGTTCTTC. The encoded protein is CASSSVAGAYNEQFF.

J is TRBJ1-1 and V is TRBV7-8; no firm D call. V lost 7 bases and J 0 bases, leaving 15 bases between the germline ends. The CDR3 length is 15 residues. CDR1 and CDR2 from the germline V gene are SGHVS and FQNEAQ. The CDR3: CASTTQKPMNTEAFF. The CDR3, as DNA: TGTGCCAGCACAACACAGAAGCCCATGAACACTGAAGCTTTCTTT. Filled out from reference TRBV7-8 and TRBJ1-1, the complete variable domain reads GAGVSQSPRYKVAKRGQDVALRCDPISGHVSLFWYQQALGQGPEFLTYFQNEAQLDKSGLPSDRFFAERPEGSVSTLKIQRTQQEDSAVYLCASTTQKPMNTEAFFGQGTRLTVV.

The gene calls are TRBV20-1 and TRBJ2-6, with TRBD1 matching over 10 bases. Looked up from germline, CDR1 is DFQATT and CDR2 is SNEGSKA (reference sequence). J lost 1 base, V lost 5 bases, and 8 bases had no gene match. The CDR3 is 17 residues long. The CDR3 reads CSALGRDRGSGANVLTF. CDR3 DNA: TGCAGTGCTCTGGGCCGGGACAGGGGATCTGGGGCCAACGTCCTGACTTTC.

This chain links TRBV9 with TRBJ2-3; a possible D gene is TRBD1 (5 bases). Per germline, CDR1 SGDLS and CDR2 YYNGEE. With 3 bases removed from V and 5 bases from J, the gap between germline ends came to 16 bases. The CDR3 has 15 residues. CDR3 amino acids: CASSARQGRIDTQYF. The CDR3 region has the DNA TGTGCCAGCAGCGCGAGGCAGGGTAGGATAGATACGCAGTATTTT.

The V call is TRBV5-1, the J call TRBJ2-1; 10 nucleotides line up with TRBD2. The V segment lost 3 bases and the J segment 0 bases; nucleotides outside the gene matches: 9. The CDR3 contains 18 residues. Germline values: CDR1 SGHRS, CDR2 YFSETQ. This CDR3 is CASSWGLATEISYNEQFF. DNA for the CDR3: TGCGCCAGCAGCTGGGGACTAGCGACCGAAATCTCCTACAATGAGCAGTTCTTC.

This clonotype was picked up a small number of times. A much larger clonotype is one base distant, so this may be a read error. The chain couples TRBV20-1 to TRBJ2-7; D gene ambiguous. Deletions cut 3 bases from V and 7 bases from J, with 10 bases between. Germline CDR1 reads DFQATT; CDR2 reads SNEGSKA (reference sequence). The CDR3 totals 11 residues. The CDR3 region is CSARGSEEQYF. The CDR3 coding sequence is TGCAGTGCTAGGGGTTCAGAGGAGCAGTACTTC.

This chain uses TRBV5-1 with TRBJ2-1; D is tentatively TRBD1 or TRBD2 (5 bases each). Germline assignment: CDR1 SGHRS and CDR2 YFSETQ. The CDR3 has 16 residues. With 3 bases removed from V and 9 bases from J, the gap between germline ends came to 22 bases. CDR3 DNA: TGCGCCAGCAGCTCCAACGACTACGGGGCGTTGGGTGAGCAGTTCTTC. This codes for CASSSNDYGALGEQFF.

The J gene is TRBJ2-1, the V gene TRBV5-1; 9 bases are shared with TRBD1. J was trimmed by 13 bases and V by 4 bases; bases with no gene match: 18. This CDR3 has 16 amino acids. CDR1 and CDR2 (germline): SGHRS, YFSETQ. This chain's CDR3 is CASSSPGTGRRETQFF. In DNA form, the CDR3 reads TGCGCCAGCAGCAGCCCTGGGACAGGGAGGAGGGAGACCCAGTTCTTC.

There are many counts of this clonotype. V usage is TRBV10-3 and J usage is TRBJ1-2, with TRBD1 matching over 10 bases. This CDR3 is built from 12 residues. Germline trimming cut 6 bases from V and 6 bases from J; bases unmatched to any gene: 1. CDR1 is ENHRY and CDR2 is SYGVKD in the germline V gene. The CDR3 bases are TGTGCCATCAGCGGGACAGGGGATGGCTACACCTTC. Protein sequence: CAISGTGDGYTF.

J is TRBJ2-2 and V is TRBV29-1, with a tentative D call TRBD1 (5 bases). CDR3 size: 13 residues. Germline V gives CDR1 SQVTM, CDR2 ANQGSEA. Trimming removed 7 bases at V and 5 bases at J, with 14 bases between. DNA of the CDR3: TGCAGCGGAGAAGCCAGGGCGACCGGGGAGCTGTTTTTT. Its protein is CSGEARATGELFF.

The chain uses TRBV5-5 and TRBJ2-1; no clear D. The ends were cut back, 0 bases at V and 0 bases at J, with 10 bases in the middle. This CDR3 comprises 16 residues. Germline CDR1 and CDR2: SGHKS and YYEKEE (reference sequence). The CDR3 DNA sequence: TGTGCCAGCAGCTTGGGGCAGTCTAGCTCCTACAATGAGCAGTTCTTC. It specifies CASSLGQSSSYNEQFF.

The rearrangement links TRBV9 to TRBJ2-7; D is unclear. With the DNA end fitting TRBJ2-5 better, the J assignment may be wrong. There are 13 residues in the CDR3. CDR1 and CDR2 from the germline V gene are SGDLS and YYNGEE. The CDR3 DNA reads TGTGCCAGCAGCCCCCATCCCTACGAGACCCAGTACTTC. Amino acids: CASSPHPYETQYF.

The V gene is TRBV7-2, the J gene TRBJ2-1; D gene ambiguous. Germline-derived CDR1 and CDR2 are SGHTA and FQGNSA. The CDR3 consists of 15 residues. The germline V and J ends were trimmed by 1 base and 3 bases, with 10 bases remaining between them. CDR3 protein: CASSLEGRLYNEQFF. CDR3 DNA: TGTGCCAGCAGCTTAGAAGGCCGACTCTACAATGAGCAGTTCTTC.

This clonotype occurred a few times. The V call is TRBV11-1, the J call TRBJ2-5, with D hard to call. Germline loops: CDR1 SGHAT, CDR2 FQDESV (reference sequence). Trimming removed 3 bases at V and 4 bases at J, with 9 bases between. The CDR3 is 13 residues long. The CDR3 sequence is CASSFGRRETQYF. CDR3 sequence (DNA): TGTGCCAGCAGCTTCGGCAGGAGAGAGACCCAGTACTTC.

The rearrangement links TRBV30 to TRBJ1-2; D uncertain. The V end was cut by 0 bases, the J end by 8 bases, with 16 bases between. The germline V gene encodes CDR1 GTSNPN and CDR2 SVGIG (reference sequence). This CDR3 has 14 amino acids. This CDR3 is CAWSVGPSGFGYTF. The CDR3 DNA reads TGTGCCTGGAGTGTAGGTCCTAGTGGATTCGGCTACACCTTC.

The CDR3 nucleotides read TGCAGTGCTACACCCCGGGCGAACTATGGCTACACCTTC. Translation gives CSATPRANYGYTF. The rearrangement joins TRBV20-1 to TRBJ1-2, with D uncertain. This CDR3 is built from 13 residues. The V and J ends lost 4 bases and 2 bases respectively, with 11 bases between them. Germline V CDR1 and CDR2: DFQATT, SNEGSKA (reference sequence).

There are a few counts of this clonotype. The chain couples TRBV7-2 to TRBJ2-7; D remains unclear. The CDR3 runs to 15 residues. The germline gives CDR1 SGHTA, CDR2 FQGNSA. Trimming pared 5 bases from V and 2 bases from J, leaving 16 bases between. The CDR3 coding sequence is TGTGCCAGCAGCCGAGTATATACAGAAGCCTACGAGCAGTACTTC. Translation gives CASSRVYTEAYEQYF.

This clonotype is judged medium-sized (0.01 to 0.1%). The chain employs TRBV6-5 and TRBJ2-1; 12 bases map to TRBD2. The germline gives CDR1 MNHEY, CDR2 SVGAGI. Losses at the gene ends were 1 base for V and 8 bases for J; bases not matched to a gene: 6. The CDR3 is made up of 16 amino acids. The CDR3 is CASSYLTSGRVDEQFF. The CDR3 nucleotides are TGTGCCAGCAGTTACTTGACTAGCGGGAGAGTCGATGAGCAGTTCTTC.